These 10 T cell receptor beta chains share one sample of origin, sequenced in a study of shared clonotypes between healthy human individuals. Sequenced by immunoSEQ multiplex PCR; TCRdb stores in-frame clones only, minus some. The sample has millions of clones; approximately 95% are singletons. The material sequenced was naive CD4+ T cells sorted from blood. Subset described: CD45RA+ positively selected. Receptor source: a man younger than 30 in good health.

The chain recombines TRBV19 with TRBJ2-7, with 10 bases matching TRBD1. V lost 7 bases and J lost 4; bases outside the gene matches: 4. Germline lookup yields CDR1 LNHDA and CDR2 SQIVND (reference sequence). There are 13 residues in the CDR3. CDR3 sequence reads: CASKGTGVYEQYF. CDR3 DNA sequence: TGTGCCAGTAAGGGGACAGGGGTGTACGAGCAGTACTTC.

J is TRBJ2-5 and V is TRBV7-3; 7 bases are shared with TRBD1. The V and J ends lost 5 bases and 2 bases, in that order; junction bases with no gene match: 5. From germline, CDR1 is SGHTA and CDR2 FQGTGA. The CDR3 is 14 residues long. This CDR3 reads CASSPGTVQETQYF. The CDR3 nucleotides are TGTGCCAGCAGCCCCGGGACAGTACAAGAGACCCAGTACTTC.

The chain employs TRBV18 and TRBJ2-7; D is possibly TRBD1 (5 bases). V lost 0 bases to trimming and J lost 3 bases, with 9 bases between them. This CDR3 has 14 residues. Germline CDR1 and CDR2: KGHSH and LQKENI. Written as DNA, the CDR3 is TGTGCCAGCTCACCACCAGCTAGGGGCTACGAGCAGTACTTC. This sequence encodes CASSPPARGYEQYF.

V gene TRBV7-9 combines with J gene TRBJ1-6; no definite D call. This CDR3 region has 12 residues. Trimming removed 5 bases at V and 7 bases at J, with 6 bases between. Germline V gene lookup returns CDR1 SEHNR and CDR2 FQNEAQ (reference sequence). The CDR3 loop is CASSGSNSPLHF. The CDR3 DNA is TGTGCCAGCAGCGGCAGCAATTCACCCCTCCACTTT.

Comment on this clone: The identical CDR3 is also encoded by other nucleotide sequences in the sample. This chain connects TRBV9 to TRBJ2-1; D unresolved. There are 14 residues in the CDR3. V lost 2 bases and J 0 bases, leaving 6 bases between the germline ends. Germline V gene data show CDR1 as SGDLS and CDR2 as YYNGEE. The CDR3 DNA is TGTGCCAGCAGCGTCCGAAGCTCCTACAATGAGCAGTTCTTC. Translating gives CASSVRSSYNEQFF. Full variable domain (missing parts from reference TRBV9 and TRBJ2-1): DSGVTQTPKHLITATGQRVTLRCSPRSGDLSVYWYQQSLDQGLQFLIQYYNGEERAKGNILERFSAQQFPDLHSELNLSSLELGDSALYFCASSVRSSYNEQFFGPGTRLTVL.

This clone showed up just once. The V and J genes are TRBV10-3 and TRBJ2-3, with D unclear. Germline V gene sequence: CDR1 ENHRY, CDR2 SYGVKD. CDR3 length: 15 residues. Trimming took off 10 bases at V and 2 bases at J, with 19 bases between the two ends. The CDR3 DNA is TGTGCCACCCAATTGGACCAGAAGTTCACAGATACGCAGTATTTT. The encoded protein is CATQLDQKFTDTQYF.

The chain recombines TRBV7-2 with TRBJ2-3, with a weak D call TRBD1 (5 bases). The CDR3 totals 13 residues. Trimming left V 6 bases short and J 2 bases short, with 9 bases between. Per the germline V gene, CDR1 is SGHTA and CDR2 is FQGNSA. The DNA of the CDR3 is TGTGCCAGCAGAATAGGGGTCACAGATACGCAGTATTTT. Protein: CASRIGVTDTQYF.

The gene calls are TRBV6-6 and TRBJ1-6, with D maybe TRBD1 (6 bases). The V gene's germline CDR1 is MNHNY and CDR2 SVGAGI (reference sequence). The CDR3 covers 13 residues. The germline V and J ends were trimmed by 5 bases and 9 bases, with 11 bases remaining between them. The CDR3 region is CASSLDSSSPLHF. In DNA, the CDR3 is TGTGCCAGCAGTCTGGACAGCAGTTCACCCCTCCACTTT.

In DNA form, the CDR3 reads TGTGCCAGCAGCTCGGGACAGCCAACCGAGCAGTACTTC. This sequence encodes CASSSGQPTEQYF. This rearrangement joins TRBV7-2 to TRBJ2-7; 7 positions agree with TRBD1. Germline CDR1 and CDR2: SGHTA and FQGNSA. V trimming: 4 bases; J trimming: 6 bases; junction bases outside the gene matches: 6. This CDR3 is 13 amino acids long.

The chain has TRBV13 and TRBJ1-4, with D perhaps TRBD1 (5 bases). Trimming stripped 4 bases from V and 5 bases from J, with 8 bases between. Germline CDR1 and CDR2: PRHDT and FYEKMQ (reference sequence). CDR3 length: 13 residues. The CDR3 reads CASSSDRNEKLFF. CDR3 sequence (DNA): TGTGCCAGCAGCTCCGACAGAAATGAAAAACTGTTTTTT.